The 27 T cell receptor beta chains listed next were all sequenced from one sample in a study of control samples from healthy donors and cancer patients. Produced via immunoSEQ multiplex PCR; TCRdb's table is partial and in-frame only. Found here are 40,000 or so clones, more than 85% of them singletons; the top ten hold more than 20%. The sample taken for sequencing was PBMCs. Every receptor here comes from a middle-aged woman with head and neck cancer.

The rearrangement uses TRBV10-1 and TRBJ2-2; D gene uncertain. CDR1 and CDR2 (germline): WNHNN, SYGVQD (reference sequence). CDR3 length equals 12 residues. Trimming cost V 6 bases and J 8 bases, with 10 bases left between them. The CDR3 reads CASSRPPGELFF. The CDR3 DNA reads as TGCGCCAGCAGCCGTCCTCCAGGGGAGCTGTTTTTT.

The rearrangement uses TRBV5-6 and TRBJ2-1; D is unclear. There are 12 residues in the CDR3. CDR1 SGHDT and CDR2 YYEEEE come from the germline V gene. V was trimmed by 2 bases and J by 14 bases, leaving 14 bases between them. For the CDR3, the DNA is TGTGCCAGCAGCTTTATTCGTCAAGGAGAGTTCTTC. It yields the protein CASSFIRQGEFF.

The CDR3 loop reads CASSQFRQSYNEQFF. As DNA, the CDR3 is TGTGCCAGTAGCCAGTTTAGGCAGAGCTACAATGAGCAGTTCTTC. The V gene is TRBV19, the J gene TRBJ2-1; D ambiguous. V lost 6 bases, J lost 3 bases, and 15 bases lay in between. CDR3 length equals 15 residues. CDR1 is LNHDA, CDR2 SQIVND, per germline (reference sequence).

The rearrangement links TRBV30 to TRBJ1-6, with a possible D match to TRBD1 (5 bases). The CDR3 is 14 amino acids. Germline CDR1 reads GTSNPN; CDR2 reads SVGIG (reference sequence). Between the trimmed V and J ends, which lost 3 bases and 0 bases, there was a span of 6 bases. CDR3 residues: CAWRGLSYNSPLHF. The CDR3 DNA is TGTGCCTGGAGGGGGCTCTCCTATAATTCACCCCTCCACTTT.

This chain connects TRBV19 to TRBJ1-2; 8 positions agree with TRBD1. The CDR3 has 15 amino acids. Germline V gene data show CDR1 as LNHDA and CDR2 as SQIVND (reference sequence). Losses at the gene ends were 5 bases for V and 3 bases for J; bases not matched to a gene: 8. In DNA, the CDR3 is TGTGCCAGTAGTGCCGGACAGGGAAGGGACTATGGCTACACCTTC. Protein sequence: CASSAGQGRDYGYTF.

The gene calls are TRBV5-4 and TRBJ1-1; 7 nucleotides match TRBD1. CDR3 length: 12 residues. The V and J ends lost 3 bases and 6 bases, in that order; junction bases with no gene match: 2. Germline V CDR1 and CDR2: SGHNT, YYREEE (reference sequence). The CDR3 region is CASSSGGAEAFF. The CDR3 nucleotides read TGTGCCAGCAGCTCAGGGGGGGCTGAAGCTTTCTTT.

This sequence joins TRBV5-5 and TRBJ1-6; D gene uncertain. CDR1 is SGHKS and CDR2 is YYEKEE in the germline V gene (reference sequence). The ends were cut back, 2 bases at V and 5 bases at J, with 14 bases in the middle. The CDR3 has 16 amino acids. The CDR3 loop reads CASSFGRAYDNSPLHF. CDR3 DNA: TGTGCCAGCAGCTTTGGCAGAGCCTACGATAATTCACCCCTCCACTTT.

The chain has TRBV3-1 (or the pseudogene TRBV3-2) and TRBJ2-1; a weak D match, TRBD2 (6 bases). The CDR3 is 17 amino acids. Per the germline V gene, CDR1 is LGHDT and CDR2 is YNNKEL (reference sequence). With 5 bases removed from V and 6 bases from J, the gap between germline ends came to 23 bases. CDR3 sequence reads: CASSGGLGGGTSNEQFF. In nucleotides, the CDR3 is TGTGCCAGCAGCGGCGGATTGGGTGGCGGGACCTCCAATGAGCAGTTCTTC.

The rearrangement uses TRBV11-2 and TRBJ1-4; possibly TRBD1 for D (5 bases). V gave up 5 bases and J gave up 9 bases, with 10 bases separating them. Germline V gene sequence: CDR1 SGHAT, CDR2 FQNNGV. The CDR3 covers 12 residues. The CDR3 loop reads CASSTVGQKLFF. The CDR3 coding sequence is TGTGCCAGCAGCACAGTGGGGCAAAAACTGTTTTTT.

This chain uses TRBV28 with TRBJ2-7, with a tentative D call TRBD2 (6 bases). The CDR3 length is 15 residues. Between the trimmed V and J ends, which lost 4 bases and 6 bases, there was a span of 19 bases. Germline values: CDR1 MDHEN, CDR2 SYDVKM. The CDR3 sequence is CASSSPGAAPFEQYF. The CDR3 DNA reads TGTGCCAGCAGTTCCCCGGGAGCGGCCCCCTTCGAGCAGTACTTC.

CDR3 sequence (DNA): TGTGCCAGCAGCTTGGGACTAGCGGGGTCGAACACCGGGGAGCTGTTTTTT. Amino acid sequence: CASSLGLAGSNTGELFF. The chain is built from TRBV5-4 and TRBJ2-2, with 11 bases aligning to TRBD2. The V gene's germline CDR1 is SGHNT and CDR2 YYREEE (reference sequence). This CDR3 is built from 17 residues. The junction had 1 base not matched to a gene; V was cut back by 0 bases and J by 0 bases.

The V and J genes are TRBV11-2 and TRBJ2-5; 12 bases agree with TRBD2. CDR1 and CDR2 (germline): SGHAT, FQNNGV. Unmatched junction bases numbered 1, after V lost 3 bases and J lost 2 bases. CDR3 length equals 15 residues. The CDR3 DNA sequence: TGTGCCAGCAGCTTGCTAGCGGGAGGGCAAGAGACCCAGTACTTC. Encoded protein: CASSLLAGGQETQYF.

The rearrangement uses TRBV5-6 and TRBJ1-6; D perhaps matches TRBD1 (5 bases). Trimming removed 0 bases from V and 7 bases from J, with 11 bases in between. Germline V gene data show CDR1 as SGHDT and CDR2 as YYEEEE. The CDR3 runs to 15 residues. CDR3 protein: CASSLAGGWNSPLHF. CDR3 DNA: TGTGCCAGCAGCTTGGCCGGGGGTTGGAATTCACCCCTCCACTTT.

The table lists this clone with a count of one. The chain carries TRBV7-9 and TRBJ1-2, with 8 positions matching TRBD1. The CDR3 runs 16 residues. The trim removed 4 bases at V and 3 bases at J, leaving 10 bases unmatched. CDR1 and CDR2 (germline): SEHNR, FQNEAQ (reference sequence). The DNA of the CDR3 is TGTGCCAGCAGCTGGTATGGACAGGGCTCGGACTATGGCTACACCTTC. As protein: CASSWYGQGSDYGYTF. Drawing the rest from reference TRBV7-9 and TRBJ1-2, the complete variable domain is DTGVSQNPRHKITKRGQNVTFRCDPISEHNRLYWYRQTLGQGPEFLTYFQNEAQLEKSRLLSDRFSAERPKGSFSTLEIQRTEQGDSAMYLCASSWYGQGSDYGYTFGSGTRLTVV.

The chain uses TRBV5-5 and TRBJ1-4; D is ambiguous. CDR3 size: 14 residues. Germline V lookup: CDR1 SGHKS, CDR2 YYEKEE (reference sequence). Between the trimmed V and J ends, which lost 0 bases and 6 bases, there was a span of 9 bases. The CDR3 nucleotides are TGTGCCAGCAGCTTGGGGACGCAACATGAAAAACTGTTTTTT. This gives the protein CASSLGTQHEKLFF.

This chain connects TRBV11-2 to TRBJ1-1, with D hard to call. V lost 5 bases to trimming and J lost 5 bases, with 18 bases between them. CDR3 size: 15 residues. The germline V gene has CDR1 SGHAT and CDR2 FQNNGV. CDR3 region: CASSQPPGRDTEAFF. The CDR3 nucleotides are TGTGCCAGCAGCCAACCCCCCGGACGGGATACTGAAGCTTTCTTT.

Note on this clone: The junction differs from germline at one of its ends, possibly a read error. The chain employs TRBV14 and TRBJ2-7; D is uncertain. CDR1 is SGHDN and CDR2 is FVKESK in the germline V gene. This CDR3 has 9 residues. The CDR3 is CASSLTQTF. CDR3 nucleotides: TGTGCCAGCAGCCTCACCCAGACCTTC. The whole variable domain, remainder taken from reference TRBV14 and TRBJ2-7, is EAGVTQFPSHSVIEKGQTVTLRCDPISGHDNLYWYRRVMGKEIKFLLHFVKESKQDESGMPNNRFLAERTGGTYSTLKVQPAELEDSGVYFCASSLTQTFGPGTRLTVT.

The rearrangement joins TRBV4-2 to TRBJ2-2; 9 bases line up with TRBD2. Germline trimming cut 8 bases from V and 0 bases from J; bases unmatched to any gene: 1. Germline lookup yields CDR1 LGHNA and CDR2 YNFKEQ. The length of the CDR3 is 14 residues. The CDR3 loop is CASPSGTNTGELFF. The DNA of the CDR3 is TGTGCCAGCCCTAGCGGGACGAACACCGGGGAGCTGTTTTTT.

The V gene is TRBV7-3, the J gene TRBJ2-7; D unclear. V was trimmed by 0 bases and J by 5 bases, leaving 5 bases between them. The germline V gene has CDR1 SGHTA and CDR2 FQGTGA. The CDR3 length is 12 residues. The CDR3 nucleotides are TGTGCCAGCAGCTTAACCCCCAACGAGCAGTACTTC. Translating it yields CASSLTPNEQYF.

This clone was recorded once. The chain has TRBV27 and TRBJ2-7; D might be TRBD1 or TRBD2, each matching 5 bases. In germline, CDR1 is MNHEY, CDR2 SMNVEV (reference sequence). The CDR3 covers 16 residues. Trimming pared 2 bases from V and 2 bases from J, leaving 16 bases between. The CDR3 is CASSLPTGTGTYEQYF. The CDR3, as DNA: TGTGCCAGCAGTTTACCAACCGGGACGGGGACCTACGAGCAGTACTTC.

The CDR3 DNA sequence: TGTGCTAGTTACCAGGGGGCGAATACGAACAATGAGCAGTTCTTC. This sequence encodes CASYQGANTNNEQFF. The gene calls are TRBV12-5 and TRBJ2-1; TRBD1 matches 8 bases. The CDR3 length is 15 residues. Per the germline V gene, CDR1 is LGHNT and CDR2 is FRNRAP. V shed 8 bases, J shed 5 bases, and the junction held 11 bases outside the gene matches.

CDR3 amino acids: CASSPGTGSNTQYF. CDR3 DNA sequence: TGTGCCAGCAGCCCCGGGACAGGGTCAAATACGCAGTATTTT. The V gene is TRBV6-5, the J gene TRBJ2-3; 9 bases agree with TRBD1. This CDR3 is built from 14 residues. Trimming took 6 bases from V and 7 from J; bases not matched to a gene: 8. CDR1 and CDR2 (germline): MNHEY, SVGAGI.

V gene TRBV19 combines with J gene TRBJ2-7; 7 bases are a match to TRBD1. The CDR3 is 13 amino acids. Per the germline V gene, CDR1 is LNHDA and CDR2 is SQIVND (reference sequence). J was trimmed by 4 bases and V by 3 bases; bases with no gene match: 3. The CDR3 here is CASSMAQGYEQYF. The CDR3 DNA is TGTGCCAGTAGTATGGCACAGGGGTACGAGCAGTACTTC. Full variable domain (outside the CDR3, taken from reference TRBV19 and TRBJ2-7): DGGITQSPKYLFRKEGQNVTLSCEQNLNHDAMYWYRQDPGQGLRLIYYSQIVNDFQKGDIAEGYSVSREKKESFPLTVTSAQKNPTAFYLCASSMAQGYEQYFGPGTRLTVT.

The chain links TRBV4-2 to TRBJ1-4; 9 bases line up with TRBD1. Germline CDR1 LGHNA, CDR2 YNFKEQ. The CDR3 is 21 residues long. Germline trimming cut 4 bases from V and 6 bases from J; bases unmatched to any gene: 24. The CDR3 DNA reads TGTGCCAGCAGCCCCCCCTTGGGGAACCGGGACAGGGAGGTTTGGGATGAAAAACTGTTTTTT. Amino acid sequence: CASSPPLGNRDREVWDEKLFF.

The CDR3 bases are TGTGCCAGCAGCTTGGTGGCCGCCGGGGAGCTGTTTTTT. This sequence encodes CASSLVAAGELFF. V and J are TRBV5-5 and TRBJ2-2; D unresolved. The germline V gene has CDR1 SGHKS and CDR2 YYEKEE (reference sequence). This CDR3 has 13 residues. V dropped 0 bases and J dropped 6 bases, with 6 bases sitting between them.

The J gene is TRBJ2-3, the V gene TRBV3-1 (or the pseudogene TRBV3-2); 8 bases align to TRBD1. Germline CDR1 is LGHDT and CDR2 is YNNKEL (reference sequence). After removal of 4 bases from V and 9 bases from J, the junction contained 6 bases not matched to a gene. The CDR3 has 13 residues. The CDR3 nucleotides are TGTGCCAGCAGCCGCCCAGGGACAGGAACGCAGTATTTT. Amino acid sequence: CASSRPGTGTQYF.

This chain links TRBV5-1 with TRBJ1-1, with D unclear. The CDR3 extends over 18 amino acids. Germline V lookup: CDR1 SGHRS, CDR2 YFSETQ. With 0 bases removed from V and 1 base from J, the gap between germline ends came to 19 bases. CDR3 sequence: CASSLENRRSLGNTEAFF. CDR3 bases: TGCGCCAGCAGCTTGGAAAACCGTCGGAGTCTGGGGAACACTGAAGCTTTCTTT.